The 23 T cell receptor beta chains listed next were all sequenced from one sample in a study of T cell responses to AZD1222 COVID-19 vaccine. Only in-frame clones appear in the TCRdb table, and some are missing; sequencing was by immunoSEQ multiplex PCR. The sample includes about 120,000 clones, about nine tenths of them seen just once. The material sequenced was peripheral blood, taken on day 0 of AZD1222 vaccination. The receptor source for this set is an adult in good health.

The rearrangement joins TRBV3-1 (or the pseudogene TRBV3-2) to TRBJ2-2; weak D call: TRBD1 (6 bases). CDR1 is LGHDT and CDR2 is YNNKEL in the germline V gene (reference sequence). The CDR3 length is 15 residues. Trimming left V 3 bases short and J 0 bases short, with 8 bases between. The CDR3, as DNA: TGTGCCAGCAGCCAGGGACAAACGAACACCGGGGAGCTGTTTTTT. Residues: CASSQGQTNTGELFF.

The chain combines TRBV4-1 with TRBJ1-2, with TRBD1 matching over 8 bases. This CDR3 region has 16 residues. Unmatched junction bases numbered 5, after V lost 1 base and J lost 1 base. Germline loops: CDR1 MGHRA, CDR2 YSYEKL. In DNA, the CDR3 is TGCGCCAGCAGCCAAGGGACAGGGAAATTTAACTATGGCTACACCTTC. As protein: CASSQGTGKFNYGYTF.

The chain recombines TRBV7-9 with TRBJ2-5; D unclear. V lost 0 bases and J lost 4, with 6 bases in between. Germline assignment: CDR1 SEHNR and CDR2 FQNEAQ (reference sequence). The CDR3 contains 13 residues. The CDR3 region is CASSLAGLETQYF. DNA of the CDR3: TGTGCCAGCAGCTTAGCAGGGTTAGAGACCCAGTACTTC.

V usage is TRBV6-5 and J usage is TRBJ1-2; TRBD1 might be the D (5 bases). V was trimmed by 6 bases and J by 6 bases, leaving 14 bases between them. Germline CDR1 reads MNHEY; CDR2 reads SVGAGI. This CDR3 has 13 amino acids. The CDR3 reads CASRFGQGDGYTF. The CDR3 nucleotides read TGTGCCAGCAGGTTTGGGCAGGGAGATGGCTACACCTTC.

This chain joins TRBV11-2 and TRBJ1-4, with 8 positions matching TRBD1. This CDR3 is built from 14 residues. The trim removed 7 bases at V and 8 bases at J, leaving 9 bases unmatched. The germline gives CDR1 SGHAT, CDR2 FQNNGV. The CDR3 protein is CASTPTGAREKLFF. Here the CDR3 DNA reads TGTGCCAGCACCCCGACAGGGGCGCGGGAAAAACTGTTTTTT.

The chain is built from TRBV18 and TRBJ1-6; no reliable D call. Germline CDR1 and CDR2: KGHSH and LQKENI. This CDR3 has 16 residues. The V and J ends lost 3 bases and 1 base respectively, with 10 bases between them. The CDR3 loop reads CASSPQELSYNSPLHF. As DNA, the CDR3 is TGTGCCAGCTCACCGCAGGAACTTTCCTATAATTCACCCCTCCACTTT.

The V gene is TRBV5-3, the J gene TRBJ1-4; D uncertain. TRBV5-3 carries the ORF label, with uncertain function. The CDR3 is 19 amino acids. Trimming shortened V by 3 bases and J by 2 bases, and 23 bases separated the two germline ends. The CDR3 protein is CARSSCVTDGIGTNEKLFF. Written as DNA, the CDR3 is TGTGCCAGAAGCTCATGTGTGACGGATGGAATTGGTACTAATGAAAAACTGTTTTTT.

This chain links TRBV6-5 with TRBJ1-2; a weak D match, TRBD1 (5 bases). V was pared by 8 bases and J by 11 bases, with 24 bases between. Germline-derived CDR1 and CDR2 are MNHEY and SVGAGI. The CDR3 contains 14 residues. The DNA for the CDR3 is TGTGCCAGCGCGAGTGGAGGGGAGTTAATCGCGTACACCTTC. This translates into CASASGGELIAYTF.

The count of this clone is one. The V and J genes are TRBV9 and TRBJ1-4, with TRBD1 matching over 7 bases. CDR3 length: 16 amino acids. Germline V gene sequence: CDR1 SGDLS, CDR2 YYNGEE. V shed 0 bases, J shed 3 bases, and the junction held 5 bases outside the gene matches. The CDR3: CASSVGVGTANEKLFF. For the CDR3, the DNA is TGTGCCAGCAGCGTAGGCGTCGGGACAGCTAATGAAAAACTGTTTTTT.

J is TRBJ2-3 and V is TRBV9; 8 nucleotides agree with TRBD2. Germline loops: CDR1 SGDLS, CDR2 YYNGEE. V shed 1 base, J shed 8 bases, and the junction held 12 bases outside the gene matches. This CDR3 is 16 amino acids long. The CDR3 DNA reads TGTGCCAGCAGCGTATATAGCGGGGCTCACCGCGGTACGCAGTATTTT. Its protein product is CASSVYSGAHRGTQYF.

The J gene is TRBJ2-3, the V gene TRBV28, with TRBD1 matching over 11 bases. The CDR3 is 17 residues long. CDR1 and CDR2 (germline): MDHEN, SYDVKM. The V and J ends lost 8 bases and 4 bases, in that order; junction bases with no gene match: 14. The CDR3 region is CASAPIGQGASADTQYF. Here the CDR3 DNA reads TGTGCCAGCGCACCTATCGGACAGGGGGCGAGCGCAGATACGCAGTATTTT.

The chain recombines TRBV6-2 or TRBV6-3 with TRBJ2-7, with D perhaps TRBD1 or TRBD2 (5 bases each). Trimming stripped 0 bases from V and 0 bases from J, with 9 bases between. The germline V gene encodes CDR1 MNHEY and CDR2 SVGEGT. The CDR3 runs 15 residues. As DNA, the CDR3 is TGTGCCAGCAGTTACTCGACTGGGGGCTCCTACGAGCAGTACTTC. The encoded protein is CASSYSTGGSYEQYF.

The chain combines TRBV5-1 with TRBJ2-3; 8 nucleotides line up with TRBD2. V lost 0 bases to trimming and J lost 1 base; unmatched junction nucleotides: 4. Germline lookup yields CDR1 SGHRS and CDR2 YFSETQ. The CDR3 covers 16 residues. CDR3 region: CASSLALRGGTDTQYF. The CDR3 DNA reads TGCGCCAGCAGCTTGGCCCTGCGGGGGGGCACAGATACGCAGTATTTT. The full variable domain, rest sourced from reference TRBV5-1 and TRBJ2-3, is KAGVTQTPRYLIKTRGQQVTLSCSPISGHRSVSWYQQTPGQGLQFLFEYFSETQRNKGNFPGRFSGRQFSNSRSEMNVSTLELGDSALYLCASSLALRGGTDTQYFGPGTRLTVL.

The chain uses TRBV3-1 (or the pseudogene TRBV3-2) and TRBJ1-2, with D unresolved. V lost 2 bases and J 6 bases, leaving 16 bases between the germline ends. The CDR3 has 15 amino acids. The germline CDR1 and CDR2 sequences are LGHDT and YNNKEL (reference sequence). CDR3 nucleotides: TGTGCCAGCAGCCAACTAGTTCGTACCGAGAATGGCTACACCTTC. This gives the protein CASSQLVRTENGYTF.

This chain connects TRBV5-8 to TRBJ1-1; D gene ambiguous. Germline CDR1 reads SGHTS; CDR2 reads YDEGEE. The germline V and J ends were trimmed by 0 bases and 7 bases, with 7 bases remaining between them. CDR3 length equals 12 residues. The CDR3: CASSLDGYEAFF. The CDR3, as DNA: TGTGCCAGCAGCTTGGACGGGTATGAAGCTTTCTTT.

J is TRBJ1-5 and V is TRBV5-1; the match to TRBD1 covers 7 bases. The V gene end was trimmed by 4 bases and the J gene end by 8 bases; junction bases not matched to a gene: 9. Germline V lookup: CDR1 SGHRS, CDR2 YFSETQ. There are 14 residues in the CDR3. CDR3 region: CASSKGTEVEPQHF. CDR3 in DNA: TGCGCCAGCAGCAAAGGGACAGAAGTGGAGCCCCAGCATTTT.

This clone showed up just once. This chain connects TRBV5-1 to TRBJ2-7; the match to TRBD2 covers 10 bases. The CDR3 has 15 residues. The germline gives CDR1 SGHRS, CDR2 YFSETQ. V shed 4 bases and J 2 bases; nucleotides not matched to a gene: 6. This chain's CDR3 is CASSPLGLATYEQYF. The DNA for the CDR3 is TGCGCCAGCAGCCCGTTGGGACTAGCGACCTACGAGCAGTACTTC.

This clone was recorded once. V usage is TRBV9 and J usage is TRBJ2-2; possible D gene TRBD2, 5 bases. Germline CDR1 is SGDLS and CDR2 is YYNGEE. V lost 5 bases to trimming and J lost 5 bases, with 16 bases between them. The CDR3 runs 15 residues. CDR3 sequence reads: CASSQKNRGTGELFF. DNA of the CDR3: TGTGCCAGCAGTCAAAAGAATCGGGGAACCGGGGAGCTGTTTTTT.

The chain recombines TRBV12-3 or TRBV12-4 with TRBJ2-3; unclear D gene. The CDR3 is 13 amino acids. V lost 10 bases to trimming and J lost 0 bases, with 11 bases between them. The CDR3 protein is CATLSGSTDTQYF. CDR3 sequence (DNA): TGTGCCACCCTTTCCGGGAGCACAGATACGCAGTATTTT.

J is TRBJ1-1 and V is TRBV3-1 (or the pseudogene TRBV3-2); 8 positions agree with TRBD1. V gave up 0 bases and J gave up 5 bases; unmatched junction bases: 11. Germline loops: CDR1 LGHDT, CDR2 YNNKEL (reference sequence). This CDR3 is 17 amino acids long. The CDR3 DNA sequence: TGTGCCAGCAGCCAAGAGAGGGCGAGGACAGGGAGGACTGAAGCTTTCTTT. This translates into CASSQERARTGRTEAFF.

This sequence joins TRBV7-9 and TRBJ1-3; D is ambiguous. Germline V gene lookup returns CDR1 SEHNR and CDR2 FQNEAQ (reference sequence). Trimming shortened V by 7 bases and J by 0 bases, and 7 bases separated the two germline ends. CDR3 length: 13 residues. CDR3 coding DNA: TGTGCCAGCATTTTTGGCTCTGGAAACACCATATATTTT. This sequence encodes CASIFGSGNTIYF.

The chain joins TRBV4-1 to TRBJ1-2, with D possibly being TRBD1 (6 bases). Germline V gene lookup returns CDR1 MGHRA and CDR2 YSYEKL. This CDR3 is built from 15 residues. Trimming shortened V by 0 bases and J by 9 bases, and 17 bases separated the two germline ends. In nucleotides, the CDR3 is TGCGCCAGCAGCCAAGATGGGAGGCAGGGGCTAAGCTACACCTTC. This codes for CASSQDGRQGLSYTF.

The V gene is TRBV11-3, the J gene TRBJ2-1; D perhaps matches TRBD1 (5 bases). The V and J ends lost 0 bases and 4 bases respectively, with 13 bases between them. The CDR3 loop spans 16 amino acids. The germline CDR1 and CDR2 sequences are SGHNT and YENEEA. CDR3 region: CASSLDSGRQYNEQFF. CDR3 sequence (DNA): TGTGCCAGCAGCTTAGATTCCGGGCGACAGTACAATGAGCAGTTCTTC.